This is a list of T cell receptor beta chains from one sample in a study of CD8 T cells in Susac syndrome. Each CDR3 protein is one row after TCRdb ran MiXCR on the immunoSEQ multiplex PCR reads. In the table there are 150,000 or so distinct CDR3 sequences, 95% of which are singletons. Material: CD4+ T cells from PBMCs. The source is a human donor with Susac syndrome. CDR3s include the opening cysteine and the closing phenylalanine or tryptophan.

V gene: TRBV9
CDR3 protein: CASSVGLDNYGYTF

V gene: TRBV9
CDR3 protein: CASSGGQKKGYGYTF

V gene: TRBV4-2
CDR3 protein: CASSQAEGAGRIDEQYF

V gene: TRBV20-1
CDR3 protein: CSADRGEETQYF

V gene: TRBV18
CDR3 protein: CASSPSANTGELFF

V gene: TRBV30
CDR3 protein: CAWSLTPRGFTGELFF

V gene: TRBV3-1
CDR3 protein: CASSPGTKNIQYF

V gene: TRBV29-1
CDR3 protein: CSVPAGGPHTGELFF

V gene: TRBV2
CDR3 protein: CASSHYVDQETQYF

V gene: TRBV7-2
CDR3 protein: CASSWGTGREQYF

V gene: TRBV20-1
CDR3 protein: CSASRATDEQFF

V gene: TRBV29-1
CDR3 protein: CSVVGLAGGGSTDTQYF

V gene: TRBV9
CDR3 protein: CASSRRRVDTQYF

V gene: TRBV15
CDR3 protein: CATSRQFTDTQYF

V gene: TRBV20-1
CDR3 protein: CSANPTVNTEAFF

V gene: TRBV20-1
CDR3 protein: CSASPTSGRPGETQYF

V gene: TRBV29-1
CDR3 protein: CSAAGGEATNEKLFF

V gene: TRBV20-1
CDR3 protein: CSARDPGLAGNEQFF

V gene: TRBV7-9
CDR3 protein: CASSLTSGISEQYF

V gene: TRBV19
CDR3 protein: CASSVTRQGRRFYGYTF

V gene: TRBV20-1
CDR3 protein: CSADRDGPYEQYF

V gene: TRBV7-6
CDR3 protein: CASSLWATGGSGYTF

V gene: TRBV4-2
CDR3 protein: CASSQGEGGYEQYF

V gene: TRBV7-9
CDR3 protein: CASSLYGGSYGYTF

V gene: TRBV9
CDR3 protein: CASSPGHPITDTQYF

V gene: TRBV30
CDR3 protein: CAWSGDSWGNQPQHF

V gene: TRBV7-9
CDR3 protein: CASSLAAGTGTYEQYF

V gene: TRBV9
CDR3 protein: CASSVVGGGNGYTF

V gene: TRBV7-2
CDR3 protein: CASSFREKPTDTQYF

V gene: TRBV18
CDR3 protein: CASSTPGRGHETQYF

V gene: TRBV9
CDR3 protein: CASSDLVGVGYTF

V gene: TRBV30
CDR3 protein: CAWRGRETQYF

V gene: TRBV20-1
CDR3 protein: CSADTGDEQFF

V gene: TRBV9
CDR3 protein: CASSVGLAEGDNEQFF

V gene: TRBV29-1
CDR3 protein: CSVWTRANTEAFF

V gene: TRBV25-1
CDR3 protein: CASRDTDQETQYF

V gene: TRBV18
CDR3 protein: CASSPLSGAITDTQYF

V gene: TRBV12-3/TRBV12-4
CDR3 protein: CASSLVSSYEQYF

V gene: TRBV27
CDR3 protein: CASSLELSTDTQYF

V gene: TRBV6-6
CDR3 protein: CASSYSPGDTEAFF

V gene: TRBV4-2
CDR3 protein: CASSQEGDSSYEQYF

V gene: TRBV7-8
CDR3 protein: CASSPLTGVAYEQYF

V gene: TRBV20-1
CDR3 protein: CSALVALAGTYEQYF

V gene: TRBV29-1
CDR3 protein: CSGRRTTNEKLFF

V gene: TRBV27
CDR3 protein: CASSLGFEQFF

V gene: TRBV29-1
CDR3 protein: CSVRTDMITEAFF

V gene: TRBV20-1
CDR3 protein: CSAMGRRGNYGYTF

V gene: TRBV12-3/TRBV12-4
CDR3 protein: CASSFRTGGTGELFF

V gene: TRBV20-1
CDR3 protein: CSAYRGRVYGYTF

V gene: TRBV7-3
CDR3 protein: CASSSQRGRRDTQYF

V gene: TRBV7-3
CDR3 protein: CASSPNGQVGKNIQYF

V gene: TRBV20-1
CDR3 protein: CSARIGNMDTEAFF

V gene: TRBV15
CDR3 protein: CATSRTPGTENEKLFF

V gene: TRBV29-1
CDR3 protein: CSVRRESRETQYF

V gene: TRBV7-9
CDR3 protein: CASTPYTGELFF

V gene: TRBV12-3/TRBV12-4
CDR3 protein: CASSLRWAANEQFF

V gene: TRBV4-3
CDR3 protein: CASSRGTSGNEQFF

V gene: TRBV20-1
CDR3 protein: CSARVRAGGYTF